The entry that follows covers one TCR beta chain sequence. Its target is not known. Ipilimumab-mediated CTLA-4 blockade plus focal radiation was given to patients having chemo-refractory metastatic non-small-cell lung cancer. These data are taken from a study of radiotherapy plus CTLA-4 blockade in lung cancer. Whole-study results and caveats: Peripheral blood showed expansion of tumor-derived TCR clones after radiotherapy and ipilimumab. Response, reportedly, was best predicted by interferon-beta along with early blood T cell clone dynamics.

Clones were read by immunoSEQ multiplex PCR, and TCRdb kept only the in-frame ones, dropping some. This sample has some 43,000 clones, with about 81% found just once. Between the trimmed V and J ends, which lost 8 bases and 0 bases, there was a span of 4 bases. The germline V gene encodes CDR1 SNHLY and CDR2 FYNNEI. This CDR3 spans 11 amino acids. V gene TRBV2 combines with J gene TRBJ2-5; D gene uncertain. The sequence derives from a human donor with non-small cell lung cancer who had stable disease on radiotherapy plus ipilimumab. Specimen: peripheral blood, collected from a patient treated with radiotherapy plus ipilimumab. CDR3 in amino acids: CASSYQETQYF. The CDR3 DNA sequence: TGTGCCAGCTCGTACCAAGAGACCCAGTACTTC.